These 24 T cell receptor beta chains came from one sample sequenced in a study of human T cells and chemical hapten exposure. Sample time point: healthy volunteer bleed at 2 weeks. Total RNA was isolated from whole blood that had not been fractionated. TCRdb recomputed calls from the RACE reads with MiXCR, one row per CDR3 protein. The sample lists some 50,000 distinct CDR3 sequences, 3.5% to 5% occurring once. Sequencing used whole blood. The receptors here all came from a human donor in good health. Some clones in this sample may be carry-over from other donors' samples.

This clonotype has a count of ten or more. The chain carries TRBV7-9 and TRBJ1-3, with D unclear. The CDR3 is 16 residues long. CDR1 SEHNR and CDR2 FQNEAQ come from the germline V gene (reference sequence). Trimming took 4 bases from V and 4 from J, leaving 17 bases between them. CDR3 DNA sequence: TGTGCCAGCAGCTCCTTCTTCCGGGATATCGGAAACACCATATATTTT. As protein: CASSSFFRDIGNTIYF.

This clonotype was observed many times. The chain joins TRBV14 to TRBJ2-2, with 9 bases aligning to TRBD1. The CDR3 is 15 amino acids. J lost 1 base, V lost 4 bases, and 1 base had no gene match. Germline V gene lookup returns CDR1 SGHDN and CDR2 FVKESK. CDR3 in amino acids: CASSPGQGNTGELFF. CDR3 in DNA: TGTGCCAGCAGCCCGGGACAGGGGAACACCGGGGAGCTGTTTTTT.

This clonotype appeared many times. CDR3 region: CASRSTDSGNTIYF. The CDR3 DNA reads as TGTGCCAGCAGATCGACAGACTCTGGAAACACCATATATTTT. J is TRBJ1-3 and V is TRBV14; D is possibly TRBD1 (5 bases). Germline CDR1 reads SGHDN; CDR2 reads FVKESK. The germline V and J ends were trimmed by 6 bases and 0 bases, with 9 bases remaining between them. CDR3 length equals 14 residues.

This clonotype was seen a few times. Here the CDR3 DNA reads TGTGCCACCAACCGGGACGGCCTTTACGAGCAGTACTTC. Encoded protein: CATNRDGLYEQYF. V is TRBV2 and J is TRBJ2-7; possibly TRBD1 or TRBD2 for D (5 bases each). The CDR3 spans 13 residues. The V gene's germline CDR1 is SNHLY and CDR2 FYNNEI. Trimming took off 10 bases at V and 4 bases at J, with 17 bases between the two ends.

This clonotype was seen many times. The CDR3 loop is CASSYTPRQGGYEQYF. The CDR3 nucleotides are TGTGCCAGCAGTTACACTCCACGACAGGGGGGATACGAGCAGTACTTC. This rearrangement joins TRBV6-5 to TRBJ2-7; 9 positions agree with TRBD1. The V and J ends lost 2 bases and 4 bases, in that order; junction bases with no gene match: 9. Germline V lookup: CDR1 MNHEY, CDR2 SVGAGI. The CDR3 totals 16 residues.

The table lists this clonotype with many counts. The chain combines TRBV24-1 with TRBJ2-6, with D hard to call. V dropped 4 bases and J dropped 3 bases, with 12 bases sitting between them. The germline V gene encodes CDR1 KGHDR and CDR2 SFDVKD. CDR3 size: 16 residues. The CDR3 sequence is CATSEELPGGANVLTF. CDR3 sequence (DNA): TGTGCCACCAGTGAGGAACTGCCAGGTGGGGCCAACGTCCTGACTTTC.

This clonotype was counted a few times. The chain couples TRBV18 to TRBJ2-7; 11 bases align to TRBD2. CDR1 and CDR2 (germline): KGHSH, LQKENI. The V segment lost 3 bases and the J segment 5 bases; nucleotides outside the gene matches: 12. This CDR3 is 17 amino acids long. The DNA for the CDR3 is TGTGCCAGCTCACCTACACCGGGTCTAGCGGGAGGTGACGAGCAGTACTTC. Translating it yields CASSPTPGLAGGDEQYF.

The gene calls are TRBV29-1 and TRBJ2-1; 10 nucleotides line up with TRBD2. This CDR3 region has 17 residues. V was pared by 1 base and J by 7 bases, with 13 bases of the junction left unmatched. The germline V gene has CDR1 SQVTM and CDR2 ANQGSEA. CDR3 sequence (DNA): TGCAGCGTTGAAGTAAGCAGTGGTCTAGCGGGAGTAAATGAGCAGTTCTTC. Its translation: CSVEVSSGLAGVNEQFF.

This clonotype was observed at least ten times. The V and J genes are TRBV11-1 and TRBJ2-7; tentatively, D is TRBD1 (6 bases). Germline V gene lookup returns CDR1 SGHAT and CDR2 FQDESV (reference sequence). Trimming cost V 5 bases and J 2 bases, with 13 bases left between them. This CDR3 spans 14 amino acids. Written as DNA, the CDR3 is TGTGCCAGCAGCGACCGCACAGGGCCCTACGAGCAGTACTTC. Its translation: CASSDRTGPYEQYF. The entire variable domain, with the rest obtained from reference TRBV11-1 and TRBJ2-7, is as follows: EAEVAQSPRYKITEKSQAVAFWCDPISGHATLYWYRQILGQGPELLVQFQDESVVDDSQLPKDRFSAERLKGVDSTLKIQPAELGDSAMYLCASSDRTGPYEQYFGPGTRLTVT.

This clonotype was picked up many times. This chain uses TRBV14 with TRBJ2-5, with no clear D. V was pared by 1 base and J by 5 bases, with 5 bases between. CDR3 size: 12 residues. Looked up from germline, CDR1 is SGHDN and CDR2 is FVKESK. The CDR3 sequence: CASSQVFETQYF. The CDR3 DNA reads TGTGCCAGCAGCCAAGTTTTCGAGACCCAGTACTTC. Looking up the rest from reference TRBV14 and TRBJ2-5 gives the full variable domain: EAGVTQFPSHSVIEKGQTVTLRCDPISGHDNLYWYRRVMGKEIKFLLHFVKESKQDESGMPNNRFLAERTGGTYSTLKVQPAELEDSGVYFCASSQVFETQYFGPGTRLLVL.

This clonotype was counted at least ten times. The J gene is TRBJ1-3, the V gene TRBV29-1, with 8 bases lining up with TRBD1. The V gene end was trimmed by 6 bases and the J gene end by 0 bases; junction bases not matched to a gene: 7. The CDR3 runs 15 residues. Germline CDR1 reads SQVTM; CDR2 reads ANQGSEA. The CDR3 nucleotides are TGCAGCGTCTCAGGGGGCGATGTCTCTGGAAACACCATATATTTT. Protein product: CSVSGGDVSGNTIYF.

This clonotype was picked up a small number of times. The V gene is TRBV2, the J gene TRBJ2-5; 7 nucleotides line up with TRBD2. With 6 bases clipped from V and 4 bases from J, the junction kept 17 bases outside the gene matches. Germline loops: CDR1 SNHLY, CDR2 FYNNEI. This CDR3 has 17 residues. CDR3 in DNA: TGTGCCAGCAGCGCCCTATCCTGGCGGGAGAAAGGAGAGACCCAGTACTTC. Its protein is CASSALSWREKGETQYF. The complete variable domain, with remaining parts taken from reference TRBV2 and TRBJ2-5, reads EPEVTQTPSHQVTQMGQEVILRCVPISNHLYFYWYRQILGQKVEFLVSFYNNEISEKSEIFDDQFSVERPDGSNFTLKIRSTKLEDSAMYFCASSALSWREKGETQYFGPGTRLLVL.

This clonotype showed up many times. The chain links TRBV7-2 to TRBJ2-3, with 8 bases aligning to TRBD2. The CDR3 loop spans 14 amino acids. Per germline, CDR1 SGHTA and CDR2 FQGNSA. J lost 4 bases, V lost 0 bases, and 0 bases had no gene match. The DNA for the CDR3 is TGTGCCAGCAGCTTAGCGGGACTAGCAGATACGCAGTATTTT. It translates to CASSLAGLADTQYF. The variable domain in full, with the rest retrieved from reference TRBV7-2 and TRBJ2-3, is GAGVSQSPSNKVTEKGKDVELRCDPISGHTALYWYRQSLGQGLEFLIYFQGNSAPDKSGLPSDRFSAERTGGSVSTLTIQRTQQEDSAVYLCASSLAGLADTQYFGPGTRLTVL.

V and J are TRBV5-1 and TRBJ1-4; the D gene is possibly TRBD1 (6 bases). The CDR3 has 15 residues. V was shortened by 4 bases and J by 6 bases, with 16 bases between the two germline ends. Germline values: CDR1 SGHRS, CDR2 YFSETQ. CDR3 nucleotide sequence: TGCGCCAGCAGCGAAACCGGGACATCCTATGAAAAACTGTTTTTT. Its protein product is CASSETGTSYEKLFF.

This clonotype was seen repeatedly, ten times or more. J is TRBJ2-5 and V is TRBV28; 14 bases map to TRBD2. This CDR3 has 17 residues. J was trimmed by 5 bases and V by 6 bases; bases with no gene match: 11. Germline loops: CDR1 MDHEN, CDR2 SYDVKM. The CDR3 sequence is CASSTAGLAGAHETQYF. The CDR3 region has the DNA TGTGCCAGCAGCACGGCGGGACTAGCGGGAGCGCACGAGACCCAGTACTTC.

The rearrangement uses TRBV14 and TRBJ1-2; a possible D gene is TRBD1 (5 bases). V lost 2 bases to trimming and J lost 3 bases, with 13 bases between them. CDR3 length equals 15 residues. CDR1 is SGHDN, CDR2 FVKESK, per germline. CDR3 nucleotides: TGTGCCAGCAGCCAAACCAGCCAGGGCCACTATGGCTACACCTTC. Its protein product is CASSQTSQGHYGYTF.

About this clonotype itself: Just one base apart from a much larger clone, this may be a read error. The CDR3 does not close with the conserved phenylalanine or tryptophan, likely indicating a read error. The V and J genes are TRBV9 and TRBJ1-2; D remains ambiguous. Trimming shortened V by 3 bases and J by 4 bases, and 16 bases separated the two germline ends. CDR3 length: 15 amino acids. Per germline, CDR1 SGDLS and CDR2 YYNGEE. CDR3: CASSGAPPLAYGYTY. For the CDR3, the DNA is TGTGCCAGCAGCGGGGCACCCCCGCTCGCCTATGGCTACACCTAC.

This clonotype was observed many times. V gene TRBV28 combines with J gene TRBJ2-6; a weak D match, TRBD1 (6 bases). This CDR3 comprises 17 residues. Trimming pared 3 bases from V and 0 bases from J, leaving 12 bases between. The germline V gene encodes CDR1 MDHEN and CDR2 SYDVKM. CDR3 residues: CASSLGRGTSGANVLTF. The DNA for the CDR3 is TGTGCCAGCAGTTTGGGCAGGGGTACCTCTGGGGCCAACGTCCTGACTTTC. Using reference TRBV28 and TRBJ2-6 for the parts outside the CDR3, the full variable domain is DVKVTQSSRYLVKRTGEKVFLECVQDMDHENMFWYRQDPGLGLRLIYFSYDVKMKEKGDIPEGYSVSREKKERFSLILESASTNQTSMYLCASSLGRGTSGANVLTFGAGSRLTVL.

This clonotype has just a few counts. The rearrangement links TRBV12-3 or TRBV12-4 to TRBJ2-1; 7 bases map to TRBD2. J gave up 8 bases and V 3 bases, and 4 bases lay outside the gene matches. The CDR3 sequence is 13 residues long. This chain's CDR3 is CASSFMTSYEQFF. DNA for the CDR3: TGTGCCAGCAGTTTTATGACTAGCTATGAGCAGTTCTTC.

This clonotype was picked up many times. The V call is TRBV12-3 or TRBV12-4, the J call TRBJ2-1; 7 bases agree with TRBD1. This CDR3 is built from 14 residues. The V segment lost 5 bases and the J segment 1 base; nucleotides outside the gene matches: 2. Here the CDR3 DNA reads TGTGCCAGCAGTCTGGGACAGTCCTACAATGAGCAGTTCTTC. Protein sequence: CASSLGQSYNEQFF.

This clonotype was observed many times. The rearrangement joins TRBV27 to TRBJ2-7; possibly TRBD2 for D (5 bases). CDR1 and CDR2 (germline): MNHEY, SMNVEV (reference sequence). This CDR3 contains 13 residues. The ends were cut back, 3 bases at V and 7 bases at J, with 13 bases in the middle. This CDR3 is CASSFSAPGEQYF. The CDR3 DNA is TGTGCCAGCAGTTTTTCGGCCCCGGGAGAGCAGTACTTC.

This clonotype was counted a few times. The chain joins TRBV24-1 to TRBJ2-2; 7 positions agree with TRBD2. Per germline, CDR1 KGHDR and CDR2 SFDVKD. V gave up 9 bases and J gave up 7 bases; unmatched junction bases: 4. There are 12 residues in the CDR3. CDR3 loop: CATERGSGELFF. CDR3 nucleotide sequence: TGTGCCACCGAGCGGGGCAGCGGGGAGCTGTTTTTT.

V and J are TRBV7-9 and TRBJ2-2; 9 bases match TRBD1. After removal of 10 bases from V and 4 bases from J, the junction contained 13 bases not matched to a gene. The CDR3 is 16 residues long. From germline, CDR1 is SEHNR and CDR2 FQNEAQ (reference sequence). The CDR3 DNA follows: TGTGCCACCCCCCCCCCCGGGACAGGGACCACCGGGGAGCTGTTTTTT. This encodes CATPPPGTGTTGELFF. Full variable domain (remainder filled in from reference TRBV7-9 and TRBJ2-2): DTGVSQNPRHKITKRGQNVTFRCDPISEHNRLYWYRQTLGQGPEFLTYFQNEAQLEKSRLLSDRFSAERPKGSFSTLEIQRTEQGDSAMYLCATPPPGTGTTGELFFGEGSRLTVL.

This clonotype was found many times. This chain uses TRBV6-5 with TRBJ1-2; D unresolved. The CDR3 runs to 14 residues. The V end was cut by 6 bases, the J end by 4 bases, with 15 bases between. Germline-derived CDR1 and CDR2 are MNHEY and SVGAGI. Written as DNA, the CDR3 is TGTGCCAGCAGCCCCCCGACTGGTTCCTATGGCTACACCTTC. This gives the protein CASSPPTGSYGYTF.